This T cell receptor beta chain was documented in a study of Ad26.COV2.S vaccination and SARS-CoV-2 variants. This clone occurred once. Sequenced by immunoSEQ multiplex PCR; TCRdb stores in-frame clones only, minus some. The sample holds around 310,000 clones, approximately 87% seen once. Treatment specified: over 15 received Ad26.COV2.S at low or high dose, single or two shots; a few received placebo; per-sample allocation not given. Material that was analyzed had been drawn on day 63 after the first vaccine or placebo injection. The CDR3 spans 14 residues. V was cut by 6 bases and J by 5 bases, with 16 bases left in between. CDR1 and CDR2 from the germline V gene are MNHEY and SVGEGT.

The starting material was peripheral blood, obtained in a trial of Ad26.COV2.S vaccine versus placebo. The TCR sequence derives from a person aged 18-60 years who received the Ad26.COV2.S COVID-19 vaccine or a placebo. V usage is TRBV6-2 or TRBV6-3 and J usage is TRBJ1-2; D might be TRBD1 (5 bases). The CDR3 loop reads CASSNVQGGYGYTF. The CDR3 DNA reads as TGTGCCAGCAGCAACGTCCAGGGAGGATATGGCTACACCTTC.